These T cell receptor beta chains were read from a single sample in a study of cytomegalovirus exposure and HLA in healthy donors. Sequencing used immunoSEQ multiplex PCR; TCRdb keeps in-frame clones, though not all of them. Of 200,000 to 300,000 clones listed, roughly nine tenths are singletons. Sequenced material: PBMCs. Every receptor here comes from a young man in good health and CMV-seropositive. The CDR3 runs from the conserved cysteine through the conserved F or W. The order of the fields is CDR3 protein, CDR3 DNA, clone size, J gene, D gene, V gene. A D gene is named only where the DNA matches it firmly. Clone sizes are given selectively: once, few, many, or a class where the clone is expanded.

CDR3 protein: CASSLEYSLYEQYF
CDR3 DNA: TGCGCCAGCAGCTTAGAATACTCTCTCTACGAGCAGTACTTC
clone size: .
J gene: TRBJ2-7
D gene: .
V gene: TRBV5-1

CDR3 protein: CASRPDRRASEAFF
CDR3 DNA: TGTGCCAGCAGACCCGACAGAAGGGCGTCTGAAGCTTTCTTT
clone size: .
J gene: TRBJ1-1
D gene: .
V gene: TRBV6-5

CDR3 protein: CASGFAGLAGGRDNEQFF
CDR3 DNA: TGTGCTAGTGGTTTCGCGGGACTAGCGGGAGGACGTGACAATGAGCAGTTCTTC
clone size: .
J gene: TRBJ2-1
D gene: TRBD2
V gene: TRBV12-5

CDR3 protein: CASSQEKREGLGEQYF
CDR3 DNA: TGTGCCAGCAGCCAAGAGAAGCGGGAGGGCCTAGGGGAGCAGTACTTC
clone size: .
J gene: TRBJ2-7
D gene: TRBD2
V gene: TRBV4-2

CDR3 protein: CATGQQGAGEQYF
CDR3 DNA: TGTGCCACCGGGCAACAGGGGGCTGGCGAGCAGTACTTC
clone size: .
J gene: TRBJ2-7
D gene: TRBD1
V gene: TRBV6-6

CDR3 protein: CASSLEQGYQPQHF
CDR3 DNA: TGTGCCAGCAGCTTAGAACAGGGGTACCAGCCCCAGCATTTT
clone size: .
J gene: TRBJ1-5
D gene: TRBD1
V gene: TRBV7-8

CDR3 protein: CASSLKGPNTGELFF
CDR3 DNA: TGCGCCAGCAGCTTGAAGGGTCCGAACACCGGGGAGCTGTTTTTT
clone size: .
J gene: TRBJ2-2
D gene: .
V gene: TRBV5-1

CDR3 protein: CASTGQGNTEAFF
CDR3 DNA: TGTGCCAGCACGGGACAGGGGAACACTGAAGCTTTCTTT
clone size: .
J gene: TRBJ1-1
D gene: TRBD1
V gene: TRBV2

CDR3 protein: CASSRDRAPLQPQHF
CDR3 DNA: TGTGCCAGCAGTAGGGACAGGGCCCCTTTGCAGCCCCAGCATTTT
clone size: once
J gene: TRBJ1-5
D gene: TRBD1
V gene: TRBV27

CDR3 protein: CSGQGDTEAFF
CDR3 DNA: TGCAGTGGACAGGGGGACACTGAAGCTTTCTTT
clone size: .
J gene: TRBJ1-1
D gene: TRBD1
V gene: TRBV20-1

CDR3 protein: CSVEYGGRGTDTQYF
CDR3 DNA: TGCAGCGTTGAATACGGTGGTAGGGGCACAGATACGCAGTATTTT
clone size: .
J gene: TRBJ2-3
D gene: .
V gene: TRBV29-1

CDR3 protein: CASSFPPSTYQETQYF
CDR3 DNA: TGTGCCAGCAGTTTCCCTCCAAGTACATACCAAGAGACCCAGTACTTC
clone size: .
J gene: TRBJ2-5
D gene: .
V gene: TRBV28

CDR3 protein: CASRVLAGDDNEQFF
CDR3 DNA: TGTGCCAGCAGGGTACTAGCGGGAGATGACAATGAGCAGTTCTTC
clone size: .
J gene: TRBJ2-1
D gene: TRBD2
V gene: TRBV6-1

CDR3 protein: CASSLSSSGPYEQYF
CDR3 DNA: TGTGCCAGCAGTTTATCTTCTAGCGGGCCTTACGAGCAGTACTTC
clone size: few
J gene: TRBJ2-7
D gene: TRBD2
V gene: TRBV27

CDR3 protein: CSVDDAGGISGIGSETQYF
CDR3 DNA: TGCAGCGTTGACGACGCAGGGGGAATTAGCGGGATCGGATCAGAGACCCAGTACTTC
clone size: .
J gene: TRBJ2-5
D gene: .
V gene: TRBV29-1

CDR3 protein: CASSLDWGDTEAFF
CDR3 DNA: TGCGCCAGCAGCTTGGATTGGGGGGACACTGAAGCTTTCTTT
clone size: .
J gene: TRBJ1-1
D gene: .
V gene: TRBV5-1

CDR3 protein: CASSLQGAREKLFF
CDR3 DNA: TGTGCCAGCAGTCTTCAGGGGGCGAGGGAAAAACTGTTTTTT
clone size: .
J gene: TRBJ1-4
D gene: TRBD1
V gene: TRBV7-9

CDR3 protein: CASSPPARGLSNTGELFF
CDR3 DNA: TGTGCCAGCTCACCACCGGCGAGGGGTCTGAGCAACACCGGGGAGCTGTTTTTT
clone size: .
J gene: TRBJ2-2
D gene: .
V gene: TRBV18

CDR3 protein: CASSPTSGPYEQYF
CDR3 DNA: TGTGCCAGCAGCCCCACTAGCGGGCCATACGAGCAGTACTTC
clone size: .
J gene: TRBJ2-7
D gene: TRBD2
V gene: TRBV6-6

CDR3 protein: CASSRGLAGSTDTQYF
CDR3 DNA: TGTGCCAGTAGTCGTGGACTGGCAGGTTCCACAGATACGCAGTATTTT
clone size: .
J gene: TRBJ2-3
D gene: .
V gene: TRBV19

CDR3 protein: CASREDWTGGVFTEAFF
CDR3 DNA: TGTGCCAGCAGGGAAGACTGGACAGGGGGCGTCTTCACTGAAGCTTTCTTT
clone size: .
J gene: TRBJ1-1
D gene: TRBD1
V gene: TRBV28

CDR3 protein: CASSGLAGGPSYNEQFF
CDR3 DNA: TGTGCCAGCAGCGGATTAGCGGGAGGACCCTCCTACAATGAGCAGTTCTTC
clone size: .
J gene: TRBJ2-1
D gene: TRBD2
V gene: TRBV7-9

CDR3 protein: CASSWDSEREKLFF
CDR3 DNA: TGTGCCAGCAGCTGGGACTCAGAGCGTGAAAAACTGTTTTTT
clone size: .
J gene: TRBJ1-4
D gene: .
V gene: TRBV6-1

CDR3 protein: CASSLLGETQYF
CDR3 DNA: TGTGCCAGCAGCCTGCTAGGGGAGACCCAGTACTTC
clone size: .
J gene: TRBJ2-5
D gene: .
V gene: TRBV25-1

CDR3 protein: CASSRTTGTGYTGELFF
CDR3 DNA: TGTGCCAGCAGCCGGACGACCGGGACAGGGTACACCGGGGAGCTGTTTTTT
clone size: .
J gene: TRBJ2-2
D gene: TRBD1
V gene: TRBV7-6

CDR3 protein: CASSFSGGYNEQFF
CDR3 DNA: TGTGCCAGCAGTTTTTCAGGGGGATACAATGAGCAGTTCTTC
clone size: .
J gene: TRBJ2-1
D gene: TRBD1
V gene: TRBV27

CDR3 protein: CASSSSGAKTGYTF
CDR3 DNA: TGTGCCAGCAGTTCCTCGGGGGCGAAGACTGGCTACACCTTC
clone size: .
J gene: TRBJ1-2
D gene: .
V gene: TRBV28

CDR3 protein: CASSEREGSYNEQFF
CDR3 DNA: TGTGCCAGCAGTGAAAGGGAGGGCTCCTACAATGAGCAGTTCTTC
clone size: once
J gene: TRBJ2-1
D gene: TRBD2
V gene: TRBV6-4